This TCR beta chain was sequenced for a study of cytomegalovirus exposure and HLA in healthy donors. The junction had 11 bases not matched to a gene; V was cut back by 7 bases and J by 9 bases. CDR1 is MDHEN and CDR2 is SYDVKM in the germline V gene. This CDR3 contains 14 residues. Points on this clone: Its antigen is unidentified.

Use of 60 Vbeta and 13 Jbeta primers characterized the PCR. The table came from immunoSEQ multiplex PCR; TCRdb's copy has only in-frame clones and leaves some out. The sample gives 100,000 to 150,000 clones, roughly four fifths of which show up once; approximately 5.6% is in the top ten. Study findings and constraints: In a later analysis, common viral pathogens appeared linked to several of the most significant clusters. Researchers reported in a later analysis that a missense DCLRE1C variant was tied to TCR beta V- and J-gene trimming. In a later analysis, compared with equally common non-associated chains, HLA-associated beta chains were more expanded.

Material for sequencing was PBMCs. The chain joins TRBV28 to TRBJ2-4; TRBD1 agrees at 8 bases. This clonotype was sampled from a middle-aged woman in good health and CMV-seropositive. In DNA, the CDR3 is TGTGCCAGCAATGGCAGGGGGCGCGGTCCCATTCAGTACTTC. It specifies CASNGRGRGPIQYF. The full variable domain, with the rest looked up from reference TRBV28 and TRBJ2-4, is DVKVTQSSRYLVKRTGEKVFLECVQDMDHENMFWYRQDPGLGLRLIYFSYDVKMKEKGDIPEGYSVSREKKERFSLILESASTNQTSMYLCASNGRGRGPIQYFGAGTRLSVL.